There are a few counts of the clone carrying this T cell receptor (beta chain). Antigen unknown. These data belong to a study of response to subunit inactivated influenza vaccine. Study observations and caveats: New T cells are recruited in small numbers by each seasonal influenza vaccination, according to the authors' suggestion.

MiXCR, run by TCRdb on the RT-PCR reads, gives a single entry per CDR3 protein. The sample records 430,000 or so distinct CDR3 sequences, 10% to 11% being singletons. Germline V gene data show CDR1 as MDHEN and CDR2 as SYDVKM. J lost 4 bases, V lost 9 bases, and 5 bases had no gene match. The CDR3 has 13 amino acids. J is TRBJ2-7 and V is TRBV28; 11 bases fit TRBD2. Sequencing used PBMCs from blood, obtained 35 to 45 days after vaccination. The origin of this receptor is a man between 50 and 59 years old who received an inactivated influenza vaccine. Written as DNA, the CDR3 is TGTGCCAGTATAGCGGGAGGGTCATACGAGCAGTACTTC. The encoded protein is CASIAGGSYEQYF. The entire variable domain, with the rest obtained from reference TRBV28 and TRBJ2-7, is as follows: DVKVTQSSRYLVKRTGEKVFLECVQDMDHENMFWYRQDPGLGLRLIYFSYDVKMKEKGDIPEGYSVSREKKERFSLILESASTNQTSMYLCASIAGGSYEQYFGPGTRLTVT.